Reported below is one T cell receptor (beta chain). What it recognizes is unknown. CDR1 SGHRS and CDR2 YFSETQ come from the germline V gene. Trimming left V 4 bases short and J 0 bases short, with 16 bases between. This CDR3 contains 16 residues. The data derive from a study of regulatory dendritic cells for organ transplantation. Background on the study: LPS was added to dendritic cell cultures on day 6.

General study findings and limits: Considerable individual heterogeneity was seen in alloreactive memory CD8+ T cells.

Sorted subsets were CFSE-labeled and cultured four to five days with allogeneic dendritic cells. FACS sorted CD4+ or CD8+ T cells into CD45RA+ naive and CD45RO+ memory. Only in-frame clones appear in the TCRdb table, and some are missing; sequencing was by immunoSEQ multiplex PCR. The sample consists of approximately 10,000 clones, under 90% of them appearing once. The sequenced material came from naive CD8+ T cells from blood cultured with dendritic cells. The sample's subset: CD45RA+ naive T cells. The chain combines TRBV5-1 with TRBJ1-1; TRBD1 might be the D (6 bases). The TCR sequence derives from a human donor in good health. As DNA, the CDR3 is TGCGCCAGCAGCCTCTCGACAGGATCGATGAACACTGAAGCTTTCTTT. Residues: CASSLSTGSMNTEAFF.